The 27 T cell receptor beta chains in this list originate from one sample, sequenced in a study of T cell responses to AZD1222 COVID-19 vaccine listed by TCRdb under 2021. The time point label, as the study defines it: baseline before first vaccination. The sample's treatment or condition, from its label and the paper: meningococcal conjugate vaccine given as trial control. Libraries were constructed by the immunoSEQ multiplex PCR assay. TCRdb re-hosts the immuneACCESS table, in-frame sequences only. Its copies lack some clones; in the studies checked, an unresolved V gene accounts for under half of them, and the cause for the rest is not known. The sample profile shows more than 140,000 clones; about 91% of them were found once. The top ten hold roughly 3.5% of the sample. The sample in question was peripheral blood, obtained on day 0 of MenACWY control vaccination. Receptors were obtained from an adult in good health.

V gene TRBV5-1 combines with J gene TRBJ2-7; D not resolved. The CDR3 totals 13 residues. V lost 4 bases to trimming and J lost 6 bases, with 14 bases between them. The germline V gene encodes CDR1 SGHRS and CDR2 YFSETQ. CDR3 sequence: CASSTGSTSEQYF. For the CDR3, the DNA is TGCGCCAGCAGCACTGGGTCGACCTCCGAGCAGTACTTC.

The gene calls are TRBV29-1 and TRBJ2-5; D is tentatively TRBD1 or TRBD2 (8 bases each). Trimming took 7 bases from V and 9 from J, leaving 27 bases between them. This CDR3 has 15 residues. Looked up from germline, CDR1 is SQVTM and CDR2 is ANQGSEA. The CDR3 coding sequence is TGCAGCGCCGGGGGGGACAGGCTAAGCCGTGGGGCCCAGTACTTC. It codes for CSAGGDRLSRGAQYF.

This chain joins TRBV27 and TRBJ2-2; TRBD2 agrees at 13 bases. The CDR3 covers 18 residues. With 7 bases clipped from V and 4 bases from J, the junction kept 12 bases outside the gene matches. Per germline, CDR1 MNHEY and CDR2 SMNVEV (reference sequence). The CDR3 loop is CASTSILAGGPGTGELFF. CDR3 nucleotides: TGTGCCAGCACCTCGATACTAGCGGGAGGGCCCGGCACCGGGGAGCTGTTTTTT.

The chain carries TRBV6-2 or TRBV6-3 and TRBJ1-4, with D perhaps matching TRBD1 (6 bases). Trimming shortened V by 5 bases and J by 8 bases, and 15 bases separated the two germline ends. Germline-derived CDR1 and CDR2 are MNHEY and SVGEGT. The CDR3 sequence is 14 residues long. CDR3 sequence (DNA): TGTGCCAGCAGTCGAAACAGGGACGGCGAAAAACTGTTTTTT. Its translation is CASSRNRDGEKLFF.

The rearrangement links TRBV23-1 to TRBJ2-1; D unresolved. TRBV23-1 is labeled an ORF, and its function is uncertain. V lost 5 bases, J lost 7 bases, and 21 bases lay in between. The CDR3 covers 16 residues. The CDR3 here is CASSEAPSLTENEQFF. In DNA, the CDR3 is TGCGCCAGCAGTGAAGCCCCGAGCCTCACAGAGAATGAGCAGTTCTTC.

This chain links TRBV2 with TRBJ1-5; maybe TRBD1 (6 bases). Germline CDR1 and CDR2: SNHLY and FYNNEI. The CDR3 totals 16 residues. The ends were cut back, 5 bases at V and 2 bases at J, with 16 bases in the middle. CDR3 bases: TGTGCCAGCAGTCCACAGGGAACGGCGGGCAATCAGCCCCAGCATTTT. Residues: CASSPQGTAGNQPQHF.

This chain uses TRBV4-1 with TRBJ2-7, with TRBD1 matching over 10 bases. Germline V CDR1 and CDR2: MGHRA, YSYEKL. The V and J ends lost 4 bases and 2 bases, in that order; junction bases with no gene match: 5. This CDR3 spans 15 amino acids. The CDR3: CASSPSGQGTYEQYF. The CDR3, as DNA: TGCGCCAGCAGCCCTTCGGGACAGGGGACCTACGAGCAGTACTTC.

The chain has TRBV7-2 and TRBJ1-3; unclear D gene. V was clipped by 2 bases and J by 2 bases, with 10 bases between them. The CDR3 sequence is 15 residues long. The germline V gene encodes CDR1 SGHTA and CDR2 FQGNSA. The CDR3 DNA sequence: TGTGCCAGCAGCTTACGGCGGGGAACTGGAAACACCATATATTTT. Amino acid sequence: CASSLRRGTGNTIYF. The full variable domain, completed using reference TRBV7-2 and TRBJ1-3, is GAGVSQSPSNKVTEKGKDVELRCDPISGHTALYWYRQSLGQGLEFLIYFQGNSAPDKSGLPSDRFSAERTGGSVSTLTIQRTQQEDSAVYLCASSLRRGTGNTIYFGEGSWLTVV.

The rearrangement uses TRBV12-3 or TRBV12-4 and TRBJ2-7, with a weak D call TRBD2 (6 bases). This CDR3 is built from 13 residues. The V end lost 4 bases, the J end lost 4 bases, and 11 bases lay between the germline ends. The CDR3 DNA is TGTGCCAGCAGTTGGAGCGGGTTGTACGAGCAGTACTTC. As protein: CASSWSGLYEQYF.

The V call is TRBV29-1, the J call TRBJ1-1; D not certain. The CDR3 extends over 13 amino acids. Trimming took off 3 bases at V and 0 bases at J, with 8 bases between the two ends. Germline CDR1 is SQVTM and CDR2 is ANQGSEA. The DNA of the CDR3 is TGCAGCGTTGAGACCAGCATGAACACTGAAGCTTTCTTT. Protein: CSVETSMNTEAFF.

This clone appeared a few times. The chain combines TRBV27 with TRBJ2-7; no reliable D call. The CDR3 is 15 amino acids. The V gene's germline CDR1 is MNHEY and CDR2 SMNVEV (reference sequence). Deletions cut 5 bases from V and 2 bases from J, with 16 bases between. The CDR3 sequence: CASSLTERRTYEQYF. DNA for the CDR3: TGTGCCAGCAGTCTAACCGAACGTAGGACCTACGAGCAGTACTTC.

This chain joins TRBV6-6 and TRBJ1-1, with D perhaps TRBD1 (6 bases). V dropped 7 bases and J dropped 1 base, with 13 bases sitting between them. The germline gives CDR1 MNHNY, CDR2 SVGAGI (reference sequence). The CDR3 totals 14 residues. The CDR3 sequence is CASTRGGPNTEAFF. In DNA, the CDR3 is TGTGCCAGCACCCGGGGGGGCCCGAACACTGAAGCTTTCTTT.

The chain joins TRBV10-3 to TRBJ2-3; 7 bases match TRBD2. Germline V lookup: CDR1 ENHRY, CDR2 SYGVKD. The CDR3 is 15 amino acids. The ends lost 8 bases at V and 4 bases at J; junction bases unmatched: 12. In nucleotides, the CDR3 is TGTGCCATCCGGGGCGGGGGAAAAGGGGCAGATACGCAGTATTTT. Translation gives CAIRGGGKGADTQYF.

There are a few counts of this clone. This chain joins TRBV7-3 and TRBJ2-7; 12 bases are shared with TRBD2. With V trimmed by 2 bases and J by 6 bases, 2 bases remained unmatched. CDR1 and CDR2 (germline): SGHTA, FQGTGA. The CDR3 loop spans 14 amino acids. This CDR3 is CASSLLAGGSEQYF. The CDR3, as DNA: TGTGCCAGCAGCTTACTAGCGGGAGGGAGCGAGCAGTACTTC.

Only a few counts were recorded for this clone. CDR3 coding DNA: TGTGCCAGCAGCGACCCCCGGCGGGGTGGGGGCGCGAACACTGAAGCTTTCTTT. Its protein is CASSDPRRGGGANTEAFF. This chain connects TRBV7-9 to TRBJ1-1, with TRBD1 as a possible D gene (6 bases). The V gene's germline CDR1 is SEHNR and CDR2 FQNEAQ (reference sequence). Trimming stripped 5 bases from V and 1 base from J, with 23 bases between. This CDR3 comprises 18 residues.

V gene TRBV2 combines with J gene TRBJ1-5; 8 nucleotides align to TRBD1. The length of the CDR3 is 14 residues. Trimming cost V 6 bases and J 4 bases; bases outside gene matches: 5. Germline V gives CDR1 SNHLY, CDR2 FYNNEI. CDR3: CASRTDRGNQPQHF. In DNA, the CDR3 is TGTGCCAGCAGGACAGACAGGGGAAATCAGCCCCAGCATTTT.

The V and J genes are TRBV6-1 and TRBJ1-1, with D unclear. Deletions cut 2 bases from V and 3 bases from J, with 16 bases between. Germline loops: CDR1 MNHNS, CDR2 SASEGT. The CDR3 runs to 16 residues. CDR3 region: CASSEPAAPKDTEAFF. CDR3 nucleotides: TGTGCCAGCAGTGAACCAGCAGCCCCGAAGGACACTGAAGCTTTCTTT.

The chain recombines TRBV9 with TRBJ2-7; D not resolved. This CDR3 has 14 amino acids. Germline V gene sequence: CDR1 SGDLS, CDR2 YYNGEE. Between the trimmed V and J ends, which lost 0 bases and 1 base, there was a span of 8 bases. This CDR3 reads CASSVDGSSYEQYF. DNA for the CDR3: TGTGCCAGCAGCGTAGACGGCAGTTCCTACGAGCAGTACTTC.

This clone has only one observation. The rearrangement joins TRBV6-2 or TRBV6-3 to TRBJ2-7; D gene unclear. CDR3 length equals 14 residues. Trimming cost V 0 bases and J 0 bases, with 6 bases left between them. Germline CDR1 MNHEY, CDR2 SVGEGT. The CDR3 region has the DNA TGTGCCAGCAGTTACTCGCAGTTCTCCTACGAGCAGTACTTC. Translation: CASSYSQFSYEQYF.

V usage is TRBV5-1 and J usage is TRBJ1-4; D is possibly TRBD1 (6 bases). Germline loops: CDR1 SGHRS, CDR2 YFSETQ. V lost 4 bases to trimming and J lost 8 bases, with 24 bases between them. The CDR3 spans 17 residues. The CDR3 DNA follows: TGCGCCAGCAGCCCAATGACAGGCCAAGAACATTACGAAAAACTGTTTTTT. Its translation is CASSPMTGQEHYEKLFF.

V usage is TRBV30 and J usage is TRBJ2-4; perhaps TRBD1 as D (5 bases). The germline CDR1 and CDR2 sequences are GTSNPN and SVGIG (reference sequence). V was trimmed by 0 bases and J by 4 bases, leaving 10 bases between them. The CDR3 spans 14 residues. This chain's CDR3 is CAWSVGANKNIQYF. CDR3 DNA sequence: TGTGCCTGGAGTGTAGGGGCTAATAAAAACATTCAGTACTTC.

The chain employs TRBV2 and TRBJ2-3; weak D call: TRBD2 (7 bases). There are 15 residues in the CDR3. Germline V gene data show CDR1 as SNHLY and CDR2 as FYNNEI. Trimming left V 7 bases short and J 2 bases short, with 16 bases between. CDR3 DNA: TGTGCCAGCACAGGTGCGGGGGCCTTCACAGATACGCAGTATTTT. This gives the protein CASTGAGAFTDTQYF.

The V call is TRBV19, the J call TRBJ1-5; no firm D call. Germline V CDR1 and CDR2: LNHDA, SQIVND (reference sequence). Trimming cost V 3 bases and J 4 bases, with 7 bases left between them. This CDR3 has 13 amino acids. In nucleotides, the CDR3 is TGTGCCAGTAGTATTGTACCTAATCAGCCCCAGCATTTT. Its translation: CASSIVPNQPQHF.

The chain links TRBV5-4 to TRBJ1-1; a possible D gene is TRBD1 (6 bases). The CDR3 is 13 residues long. CDR1 is SGHNT and CDR2 is YYREEE in the germline V gene (reference sequence). Trimming took 2 bases from V and 11 from J, leaving 16 bases between them. CDR3 in amino acids: CASSFNRVVGAFF. The DNA of the CDR3 is TGTGCCAGCAGCTTTAACAGGGTCGTAGGGGCTTTCTTT.

Remarks on this clone: Germline and junction disagree at one end, which may indicate a read error. The J gene is TRBJ2-3, the V gene TRBV7-2, with D possibly TRBD1 on 5 matching bases. Germline values: CDR1 SGHTA, CDR2 FQGNSA. The CDR3 is 14 residues long. The CDR3 loop is CASTLAQGQNTQYF. In DNA form, the CDR3 reads TGTGCCAGCACCTTAGCCCAGGGCCAGAATACGCAGTATTTT.

The J gene is TRBJ2-5, the V gene TRBV11-3; 8 bases are a match to TRBD1. The CDR3 sequence is 14 residues long. Germline CDR1 and CDR2: SGHNT and YENEEA. With 5 bases clipped from V and 3 bases from J, the junction kept 5 bases outside the gene matches. CDR3 region: CASSPGGGKETQYF. Here the CDR3 DNA reads TGTGCCAGCAGCCCAGGGGGCGGGAAAGAGACCCAGTACTTC.

The chain recombines TRBV18 with TRBJ1-6; a weak D match, TRBD1 (5 bases). V shed 2 bases and J shed 7 bases, with 12 bases lying between them. CDR1 and CDR2 from the germline V gene are KGHSH and LQKENI. This CDR3 has 15 residues. Here the CDR3 reads CASSPAGTANSPLHF. The CDR3, as DNA: TGTGCCAGCTCACCAGCCGGGACGGCAAATTCACCCCTCCACTTT.